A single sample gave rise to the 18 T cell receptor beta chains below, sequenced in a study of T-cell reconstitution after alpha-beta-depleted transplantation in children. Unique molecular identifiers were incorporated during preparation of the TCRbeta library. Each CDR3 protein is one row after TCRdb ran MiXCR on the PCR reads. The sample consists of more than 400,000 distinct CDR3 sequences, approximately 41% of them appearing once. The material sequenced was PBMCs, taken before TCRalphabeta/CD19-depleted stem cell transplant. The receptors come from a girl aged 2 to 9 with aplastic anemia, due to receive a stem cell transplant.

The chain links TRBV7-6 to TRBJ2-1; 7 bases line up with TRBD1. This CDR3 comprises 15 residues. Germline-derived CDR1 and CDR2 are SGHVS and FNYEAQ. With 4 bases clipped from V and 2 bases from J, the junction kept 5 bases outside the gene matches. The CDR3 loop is CASSSEGQTYNEQFF. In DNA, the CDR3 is TGTGCCAGCAGCTCAGAGGGACAGACCTACAATGAGCAGTTCTTC.

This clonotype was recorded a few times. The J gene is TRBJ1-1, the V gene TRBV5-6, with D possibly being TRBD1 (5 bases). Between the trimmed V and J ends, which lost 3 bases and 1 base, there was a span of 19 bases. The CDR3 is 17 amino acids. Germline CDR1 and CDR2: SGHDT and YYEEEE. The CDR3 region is CASSWGGVRFSNTEAFF. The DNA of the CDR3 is TGTGCCAGCAGCTGGGGGGGGGTGAGATTTTCGAACACTGAAGCTTTCTTT.

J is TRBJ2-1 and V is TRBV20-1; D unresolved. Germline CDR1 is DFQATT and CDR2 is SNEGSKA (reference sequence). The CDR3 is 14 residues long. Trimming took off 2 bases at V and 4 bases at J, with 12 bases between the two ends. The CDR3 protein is CSARRKGVYNEQFF. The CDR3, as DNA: TGCAGTGCTAGACGTAAAGGAGTTTACAATGAGCAGTTCTTC.

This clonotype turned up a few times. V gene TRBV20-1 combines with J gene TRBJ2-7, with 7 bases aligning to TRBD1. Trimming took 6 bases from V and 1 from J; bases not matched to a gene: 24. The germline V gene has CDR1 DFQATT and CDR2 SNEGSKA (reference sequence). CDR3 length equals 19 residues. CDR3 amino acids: CSAYPSTTGPILFSYEQYF. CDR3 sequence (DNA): TGCAGTGCCTACCCTAGCACGACAGGGCCTATCCTTTTTTCCTACGAGCAGTACTTC.

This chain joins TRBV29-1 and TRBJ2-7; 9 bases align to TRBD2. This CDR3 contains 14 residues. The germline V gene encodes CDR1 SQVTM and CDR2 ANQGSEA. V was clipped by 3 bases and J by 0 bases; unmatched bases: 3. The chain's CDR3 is CSVDASGASYEQYF. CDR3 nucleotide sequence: TGCAGCGTTGACGCTAGCGGGGCCTCCTACGAGCAGTACTTC.

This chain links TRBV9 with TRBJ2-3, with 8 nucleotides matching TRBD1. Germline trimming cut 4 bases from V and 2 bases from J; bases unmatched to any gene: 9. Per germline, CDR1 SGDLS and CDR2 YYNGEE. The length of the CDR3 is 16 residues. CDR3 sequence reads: CASSPLRTGPTDTQYF. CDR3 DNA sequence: TGTGCCAGCAGCCCCCTTAGGACAGGGCCCACAGATACGCAGTATTTT. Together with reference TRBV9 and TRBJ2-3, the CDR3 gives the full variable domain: DSGVTQTPKHLITATGQRVTLRCSPRSGDLSVYWYQQSLDQGLQFLIQYYNGEERAKGNILERFSAQQFPDLHSELNLSSLELGDSALYFCASSPLRTGPTDTQYFGPGTRLTVL.

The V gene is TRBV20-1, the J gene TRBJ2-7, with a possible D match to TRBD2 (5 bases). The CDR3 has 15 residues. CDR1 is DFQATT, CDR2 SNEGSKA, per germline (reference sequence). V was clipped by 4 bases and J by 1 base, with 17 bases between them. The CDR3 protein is CSATPGLASSYEQYF. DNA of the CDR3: TGCAGTGCTACACCCGGGCTAGCAAGTTCCTACGAGCAGTACTTC.

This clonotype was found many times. The CDR3 coding sequence is TGCAGTGCTAGAGATTCAATTAGCGGGAGTCCACACGAGCAGTACTTC. It translates to CSARDSISGSPHEQYF. The rearrangement joins TRBV20-1 to TRBJ2-7; 9 bases map to TRBD2. With 0 bases clipped from V and 5 bases from J, the junction kept 11 bases outside the gene matches. Germline CDR1 and CDR2: DFQATT and SNEGSKA (reference sequence). The CDR3 runs 16 residues.

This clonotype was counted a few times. The CDR3 DNA reads TGTGCCAGCAGCTTCGGCCCGACAGGGGGGACTCAGCAGTACTTC. It encodes CASSFGPTGGTQQYF. The J gene is TRBJ2-7, the V gene TRBV5-6; 9 bases agree with TRBD1. The CDR3 contains 15 residues. Germline lookup yields CDR1 SGHDT and CDR2 YYEEEE. V lost 2 bases to trimming and J lost 8 bases; unmatched junction nucleotides: 11.

The chain's CDR3 is CASSWGQGSNQPQHF. DNA for the CDR3: TGTGCCAGCAGCTGGGGACAGGGGAGCAATCAGCCCCAGCATTTT. The chain joins TRBV5-6 to TRBJ1-5; TRBD1 matches at 10 bases. The CDR3 contains 15 residues. V trimming: 3 bases; J trimming: 1 base; junction bases outside the gene matches: 1. Germline V gene lookup returns CDR1 SGHDT and CDR2 YYEEEE. Together with reference TRBV5-6 and TRBJ1-5, the CDR3 gives the full variable domain: DAGVTQSPTHLIKTRGQQVTLRCSPKSGHDTVSWYQQALGQGPQFIFQYYEEEERQRGNFPDRFSGHQFPNYSSELNVNALLLGDSALYLCASSWGQGSNQPQHFGDGTRLSIL.

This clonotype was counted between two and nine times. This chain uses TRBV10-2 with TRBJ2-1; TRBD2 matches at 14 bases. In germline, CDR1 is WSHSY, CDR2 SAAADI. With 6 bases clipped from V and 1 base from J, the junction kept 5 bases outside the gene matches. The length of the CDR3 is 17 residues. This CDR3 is CASSPWTSGRSYNEQFF. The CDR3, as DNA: TGCGCCAGCAGCCCCTGGACTAGCGGGAGGTCCTACAATGAGCAGTTCTTC.

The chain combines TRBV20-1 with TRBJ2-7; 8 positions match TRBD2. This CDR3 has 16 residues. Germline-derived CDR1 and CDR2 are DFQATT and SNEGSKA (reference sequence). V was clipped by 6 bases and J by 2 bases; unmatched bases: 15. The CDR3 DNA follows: TGCAGTGCCGACTGGTTGAGCGGGAGTGTAGCCTACGAGCAGTACTTC. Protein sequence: CSADWLSGSVAYEQYF.

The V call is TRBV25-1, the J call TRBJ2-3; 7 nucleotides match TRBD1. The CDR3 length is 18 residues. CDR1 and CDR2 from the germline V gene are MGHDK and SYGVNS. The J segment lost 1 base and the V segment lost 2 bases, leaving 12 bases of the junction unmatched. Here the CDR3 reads CASSESLGLDRRTDTQYF. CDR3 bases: TGTGCCAGCAGTGAAAGTCTCGGTCTGGACAGGCGCACAGATACGCAGTATTTT.

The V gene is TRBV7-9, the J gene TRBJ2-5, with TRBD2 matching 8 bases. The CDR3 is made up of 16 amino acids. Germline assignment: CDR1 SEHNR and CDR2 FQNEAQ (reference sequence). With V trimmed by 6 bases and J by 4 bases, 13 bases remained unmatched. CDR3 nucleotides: TGTGCCAGCAGTACGGTAACGGGGGGGCCTGTAGAGACCCAGTACTTC. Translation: CASSTVTGGPVETQYF.

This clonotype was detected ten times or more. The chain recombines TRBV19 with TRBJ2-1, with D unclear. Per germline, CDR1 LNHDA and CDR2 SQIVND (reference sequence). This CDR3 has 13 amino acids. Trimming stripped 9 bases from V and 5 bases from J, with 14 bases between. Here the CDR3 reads CASRRAPDNEQFF. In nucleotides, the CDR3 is TGTGCCAGCAGACGGGCCCCAGACAATGAGCAGTTCTTC.

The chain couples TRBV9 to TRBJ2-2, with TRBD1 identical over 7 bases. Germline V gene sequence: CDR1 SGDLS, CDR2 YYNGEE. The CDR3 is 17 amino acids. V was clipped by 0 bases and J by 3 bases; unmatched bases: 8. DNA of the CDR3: TGTGCCAGCAGCGTAGGAGTCGACAGGGTGGACACCGGGGAGCTGTTTTTT. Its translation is CASSVGVDRVDTGELFF.

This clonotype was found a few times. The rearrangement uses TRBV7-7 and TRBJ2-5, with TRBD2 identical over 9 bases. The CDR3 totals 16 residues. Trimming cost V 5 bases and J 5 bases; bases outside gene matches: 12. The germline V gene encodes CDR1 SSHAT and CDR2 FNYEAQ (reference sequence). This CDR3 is CASSLNSGSPSETQYF. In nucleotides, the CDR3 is TGTGCCAGCAGCCTCAATAGCGGGAGCCCCTCGGAGACCCAGTACTTC. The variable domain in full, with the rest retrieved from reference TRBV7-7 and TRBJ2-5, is GAGVSQSPRYKVTKRGQDVTLRCDPISSHATLYWYQQALGQGPEFLTYFNYEAQPDKSGLPSDRFSAERPEGSISTLTIQRTEQRDSAMYRCASSLNSGSPSETQYFGPGTRLLVL.

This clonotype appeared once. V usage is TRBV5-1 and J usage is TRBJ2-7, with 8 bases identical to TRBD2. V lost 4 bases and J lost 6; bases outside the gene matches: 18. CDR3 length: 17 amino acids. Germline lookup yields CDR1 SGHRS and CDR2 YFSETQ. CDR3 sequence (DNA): TGCGCCAGCAGCCCCACCCGGGTAGCGGGATACCCATCCGAGCAGTACTTC. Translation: CASSPTRVAGYPSEQYF.